These T cell receptor beta chains were read from a single sample in a study of metastatic and nonmetastatic thyroid tumors. From the PCR reads, TCRdb re-called clones with MiXCR. The data hold 19,000 or so clones, with approximately 25% observed a single time. The sample taken for sequencing was blood. The receptors come from a female donor with papillary thyroid cancer or a benign thyroid nodule (not recorded which). Some clones in this sample may be carry-over from other donors' samples. Each CDR3 is given with its conserved first and last residue.

>TRBJ2-3|TRBV6-1|15
CASSELAGVPDTQYF
>TRBJ1-2|TRBV24-1|15
CATSDPGVEDYGYTF
>TRBJ2-4|TRBV20-1|12
CSARMGKNIQYF
>TRBJ2-5|TRBV7-3|13
CASSLGTAGTQYF
>TRBJ1-2|TRBV6-2/TRBV6-3|13
CASSKTGEAGYTF
>TRBJ2-1|TRBV5-1|17
CASSLLNGDRVGNEHFF
>TRBJ2-2|TRBV5-1|13
CASSRSLTGELFF
>TRBJ2-7|TRBV6-1|17
CASRSGISRTSSYEQYF
>TRBJ1-3|TRBV6-1|15
CASSEAGGLGNTIYF
>TRBJ1-6|TRBV19|14
CASRGTGYNSPLHF
>TRBJ2-7|TRBV5-4|15
CASSHRGTGTYEQYF
>TRBJ2-7|TRBV11-1|14
CASRRRDRGGEQYF
>TRBJ1-6|TRBV4-3|13
CASSQDRNSPLHF
>TRBJ2-7|TRBV20-1|13
CSASGTQLRLEYF
>TRBJ2-2|TRBV6-1|16
CASSDRQGSNTGELFF
>TRBJ2-4|TRBV12-3/TRBV12-4|13
CASSLVTWSIQYF
>TRBJ1-1|TRBV27|14
CASRLAQENTEAFF